This T cell receptor beta chain was recorded in a study of Graves' ophthalmopathy and Graves' hyperthyroidism. In the study overall: Where ophthalmopathy was absent within 18 months of follow-up, hyperthyroidism was stable.

Trimming left V 4 bases short and J 6 bases short, with 10 bases between. This CDR3 spans 14 amino acids. Germline lookup yields CDR1 SGHDN and CDR2 FVKESK. People with hyperthyroidism were aged 18 to 65 and newly diagnosed, under 2 months' duration. There are many counts of this clonotype. What it binds is unknown. Findings and caveats of the study: Among thyroid clonotypes expanded above 0.001 frequency, most also appeared in blood.

From RNA, the CDR3 regions of TCR beta chains were amplified and sequenced. First-round RT-PCR relied on HTBI primers, and a second-round multiplex PCR came next. Each CDR3 protein gets one entry after TCRdb re-called the multiplex PCR reads with MiXCR. The table shows approximately 540,000 distinct CDR3 sequences, with about 40% occurring only once. This rearrangement joins TRBV14 to TRBJ1-6; D is possibly TRBD1 (5 bases). The source material was peripheral blood or thyroid tissue (not recorded which). The origin of this receptor is an adult man with Graves' hyperthyroidism. CDR3 region: CASSRGGGNSPLHF. In nucleotides, the CDR3 is TGTGCCAGCAGCCGGGGGGGGGGTAATTCACCCCTCCACTTT.